The present T cell receptor beta chain was sequenced within a study of CD8+ T cells in alopecia areata. Germline V gene sequence: CDR1 SGHRS, CDR2 YFSETQ. The CDR3 extends over 13 amino acids. V was clipped by 2 bases and J by 4 bases; unmatched bases: 3. Sequencing templates came from extracted RNA that was reverse transcribed into cDNA. Data came from immunoSEQ multiplex PCR; TCRdb stores just in-frame clones and leaves some out. The data hold about 200,000 clones, with more than 30% observed a single time. This clone occurred a few times. Treatment in this sample: oral pan-JAK inhibitor, 5-10 mg twice daily.

Material: CD4+ T cells sorted from blood, obtained at roughly week 30, from a patient treated with tofacitinib. The clonotype comes from a human donor with alopecia areata. The chain employs TRBV5-1 and TRBJ2-7, with TRBD1 matching 7 bases. CDR3 DNA: TGCGCCAGCAGCTTCGGGACAGTATACGAGCAGTACTTC. This translates into CASSFGTVYEQYF.